These 15 T cell receptor beta chains share one sample of origin, sequenced in a study of blood T cells in healthy people across ages. A sample-barcoded 5' primer and a J-beta primer mix were used in a second PCR of roughly 6 to 11 cycles. TCRdb used MiXCR to reprocess the 5' RACE reads, holding one entry per CDR3 protein. In the table there are roughly 800,000 distinct CDR3 sequences, roughly 35% of which are singletons. The sequencing input was blood. The receptors shown here come from a man younger than 30 in good health.

The V call is TRBV6-5, the J call TRBJ1-4, with 7 nucleotides matching TRBD1. J lost 4 bases, V lost 8 bases, and 7 bases had no gene match. Germline-derived CDR1 and CDR2 are MNHEY and SVGAGI. The CDR3 spans 14 residues. In nucleotides, the CDR3 is TGTGCCAGCCGCAGGGACAGATATAATGAAAAACTGTTTTTT. It codes for CASRRDRYNEKLFF.

This clonotype appeared many times. The chain couples TRBV6-6 to TRBJ1-6, with 7 bases identical to TRBD1. The CDR3 covers 15 residues. The germline gives CDR1 MNHNY, CDR2 SVGAGI (reference sequence). V lost 6 bases and J lost 7; bases outside the gene matches: 9. As DNA, the CDR3 is TGTGCCAGCAGAAGCCCCCAGGGGGAAAATTCACCCCTCCACTTT. This gives the protein CASRSPQGENSPLHF.

The V call is TRBV20-1, the J call TRBJ2-5; 7 bases are a match to TRBD1. This CDR3 comprises 13 residues. CDR1 and CDR2 (germline): DFQATT, SNEGSKA (reference sequence). The trim removed 6 bases at V and 4 bases at J, leaving 8 bases unmatched. The DNA of the CDR3 is TGCAGTGCACTCCAGGGGGAAGGAGAGACCCAGTACTTC. It codes for CSALQGEGETQYF.

There are many counts of this clonotype. This rearrangement joins TRBV7-2 to TRBJ2-7, with 8 bases matching TRBD2. CDR3 size: 14 residues. The trim removed 7 bases at V and 2 bases at J, leaving 7 bases unmatched. Per germline, CDR1 SGHTA and CDR2 FQGNSA. The CDR3: CASKRGGSTYEQYF. The CDR3 DNA reads TGTGCCAGCAAACGGGGGGGATCGACCTACGAGCAGTACTTC.

The chain links TRBV30 to TRBJ2-5; the D is unclear. The closer fit of TRBJ2-7 to the DNA end suggests the J call may be wrong. Germline values: CDR1 GTSNPN, CDR2 SVGIG (reference sequence). There are 13 residues in the CDR3. The CDR3, as DNA: TGTGCCTGGAGTGTACAGAGAGGCTACGAGCAGTACTTC. Amino acid sequence: CAWSVQRGYEQYF.

In the case of this clonotype: A much larger clone lies one base from this, so it may be a read error. V usage is TRBV4-3 and J usage is TRBJ2-1, with D tentatively TRBD2 (5 bases). This CDR3 spans 15 amino acids. V was trimmed by 4 bases and J by 8 bases, leaving 18 bases between them. Germline V lookup: CDR1 LGHNA, CDR2 YSLEER. The CDR3 DNA reads as TGCGCCAGCAGCCCTAGATTTTTCGAGGGAGATGAGCAGTTCTTC. This gives the protein CASSPRFFEGDEQFF.

The chain is built from TRBV7-9 and TRBJ2-1; D call uncertain. CDR1 and CDR2 from the germline V gene are SEHNR and FQNEAQ (reference sequence). The CDR3 covers 12 residues. V dropped 3 bases and J dropped 9 bases, with 9 bases sitting between them. This CDR3 reads CASSLIMAEQFF. The CDR3 DNA reads as TGTGCCAGCAGCTTGATCATGGCTGAGCAGTTCTTC.

Comments on this clonotype: A read error may explain this, as a much larger clone is one base away. Since the CDR3 does not end with the conserved phenylalanine or tryptophan, this likely comes from a read error. This chain uses TRBV5-1 with TRBJ2-3; 7 bases are shared with TRBD2. The length of the CDR3 is 15 residues. The V gene end was trimmed by 4 bases and the J gene end by 2 bases; junction bases not matched to a gene: 7. Germline CDR1 and CDR2: SGHRS and YFSETQ. DNA for the CDR3: TGCGCCAGCAGCCTGGCGCGGGGGTACACAGATACGCAGTATTTG. It encodes CASSLARGYTDTQYL.

The V and J genes are TRBV7-6 and TRBJ1-1, with no clear D. CDR3 length equals 13 residues. Trimming cost V 0 bases and J 6 bases, with 8 bases left between them. Per germline, CDR1 SGHVS and CDR2 FNYEAQ. Here the CDR3 reads CASSLALGAEAFF. Written as DNA, the CDR3 is TGTGCCAGCAGCTTAGCTCTCGGAGCTGAAGCTTTCTTT.

Points on this clonotype: A much larger clone lies a single base off, so this may be a read error. V usage is TRBV2 and J usage is TRBJ1-2; 8 nucleotides line up with TRBD1. J gave up 0 bases and V 7 bases, and 1 base lay outside the gene matches. The CDR3 covers 13 residues. Germline CDR1 and CDR2: SNHLY and FYNNEI. As DNA, the CDR3 is TGTGCCAGCACGACAGGGGCTAACTATGGCTACACCTTC. The encoded protein is CASTTGANYGYTF.

The chain uses TRBV14 and TRBJ2-6, with unresolved D. This CDR3 comprises 18 residues. Between the trimmed V and J ends, which lost 0 bases and 2 bases, there was a span of 14 bases. Germline V gene sequence: CDR1 SGHDN, CDR2 FVKESK. The CDR3 region has the DNA TGTGCCAGCAGCCAAGATCGGGCAGCCAGCCCTGGGGCCAACGTCCTGACTTTC. Translation: CASSQDRAASPGANVLTF.

This clonotype was found a few times. The CDR3 spells CASSSDSDEKLFF. In DNA form, the CDR3 reads TGTGCCAGCAGTTCTGACTCGGATGAAAAACTGTTTTTT. V is TRBV6-6 and J is TRBJ1-4; D is undetermined. V was trimmed by 4 bases and J by 6 bases, leaving 9 bases between them. Germline CDR1 reads MNHNY; CDR2 reads SVGAGI (reference sequence). CDR3 length: 13 amino acids.

J is TRBJ2-5 and V is TRBV27; maybe TRBD2 (5 bases). CDR3 length equals 16 residues. Germline V lookup: CDR1 MNHEY, CDR2 SMNVEV (reference sequence). V was shortened by 5 bases and J by 11 bases, with 27 bases between the two germline ends. The CDR3 reads CASSTSSGSSYNEQYF. CDR3 DNA sequence: TGTGCCAGCAGTACCTCAAGCGGTAGCTCCTACAATGAGCAGTACTTC.

Regarding this clonotype: Possible read error: a much larger clone is one base away. This chain links TRBV25-1 with TRBJ2-5; D may be TRBD1 (5 bases). CDR3 length: 11 residues. The germline V and J ends were trimmed by 8 bases and 11 bases, with 15 bases remaining between them. The germline V gene has CDR1 MGHDK and CDR2 SYGVNS. The CDR3 protein is CASLGVNEQYF. The CDR3 DNA follows: TGTGCCAGCTTAGGGGTTAATGAGCAGTACTTC. Supplemented by reference TRBV25-1 and TRBJ2-5, the full variable domain reads EADIYQTPRYLVIGTGKKITLECSQTMGHDKMYWYQQDPGMELHLIHYSYGVNSTEKGDLSSESTVSRIRTEHFPLTLESARPSHTSQYLCASLGVNEQYFGPGTRLLVL.

This clonotype was observed many times. This sequence joins TRBV29-1 and TRBJ1-1; 8 bases align to TRBD1. Germline V gene lookup returns CDR1 SQVTM and CDR2 ANQGSEA. CDR3 length: 13 amino acids. J lost 1 base, V lost 4 bases, and 2 bases had no gene match. CDR3 in amino acids: CSVGQGANTEAFF. The CDR3 coding sequence is TGCAGCGTTGGGCAGGGGGCGAACACTGAAGCTTTCTTT.